This TCR beta chain was captured by sequencing in a study of somatic mutations in cytotoxic T cells in rheumatoid arthritis (dated by TCRdb to about 2017). Describing the broader study: Peripheral blood (just under 31 ml EDTA) was collected from patients immediately after diagnosis and before any treatment began. Some T-cell populations stained with V beta antibodies were sorted by flow on a FACSAria II or Sony SH800 to nearly 100% purity, with sorted V beta1+ cells additionally subjected to TCRB sequencing. In newly diagnosed rheumatoid arthritis without treatment, the study examined if expanded CD8+ T-cell clones harbor somatic mutations, relying on TCRB deep sequencing to characterize clonality. TCRB deep sequencing was performed for approximately 60 rheumatoid arthritis patients and more than 15 healthy controls. Patients and controls did not essentially differ in median age, which was nearly identical between the groups.

Positive magnetic bead selection on an AutoMACS was used to isolate CD4+ and CD8+ cells, with flow cytometry used to check purity. Initial screening for clonal expansions relied on flow cytometry with a TCR V beta antibody panel, after which sorted CD8+ fractions underwent TCRB deep sequencing for characterization. Isolation of peripheral blood mononuclear cells was done through Ficoll-Paque PLUS density gradient separation. DNA from CD4-enriched, CD8-enriched or PBMC samples was extracted using Nucleospin Tissue or Tissue XS kits and then quantified on a Qubit 2.0 fluorometer. The immunoSEQ assay was applied to genomic DNA for TCRB CDR3 sequencing. Regarding the original processing steps: When patient CD8+ clones exceeding 1% were checked against published virus-specific TCRB sequences, only a few matched. Only productive TCRB rearrangements were included in the analyses. Clonality was expressed as a Shannon entropy-based productive clonality index, with each clone defined by a unique TCRB CDR3 sequence. To calculate repertoire overlap between two samples, the template counts of each clone were considered relative to each sample's total templates. V-gene usage from TCRB sequencing and V-gene usage measured by flow cytometry were correlated (Spearman r of about 0.56). Imported from immuneACCESS, the table was reduced by TCRdb to in-frame sequences with V and J called. These copies leave out some clones; in studies compared against another copy, an unresolved V gene accounts for under half, and the cause of the remainder is not known. The D gene and trimming were derived from the DNA, and the V and J assignments and clone size from that table. Present in this sample are approximately 17,000 clones, 78% of which were seen just once. The leading ten clones occupy 15% to 20% of the sample.

What the study reported, not specific to this receptor: No adjustment for multiple comparisons was made for the slight TRBV07 underrepresentation in patients. CD8+ T-cell clonality in rheumatoid arthritis patients was not significantly different from that in age-matched healthy controls. An increase of CD8+ clonality with age was seen in patients (Spearman r ≈ 0.46) but not in healthy controls. The antigen targets of the expanded CD8+ clones were unknown, and absence from virus-specific databases did not rule out viral specificity. In about an eighth of the roughly 60 patients the largest CD8+ clone exceeded 20% of CD8+ cells, and several identical CD8+ TCRB sequences were shared between blood and synovial fluid.

The junction carries 10 bases between V and J, which are trimmed by 0 bases and 5 bases respectively. The CDR3, cysteine through phenylalanine, is 14 amino acids long. This entry keeps only the CDR3 DNA: 42 bases, framed from base 1. The germline V gene gives CDR1 as SGDLS and CDR2 as YYNGEE. About this clone itself: Its binding antigen is unknown. Per-base quality was not reported, and no clone a single base away is much larger than it.

The V and J segments used are TRBV9 and TRBJ2-3; a confident D gene designation cannot be given. The sample taken for sequencing was CD8+ T cells sorted from blood. The source is an adult with rheumatoid arthritis. The CDR3 reads as follows: CASSVDSSGDTQYF. Here is the DNA: TGTGCCAGCAGCGTAGACAGTAGTGGAGATACGCAGTATTTT.